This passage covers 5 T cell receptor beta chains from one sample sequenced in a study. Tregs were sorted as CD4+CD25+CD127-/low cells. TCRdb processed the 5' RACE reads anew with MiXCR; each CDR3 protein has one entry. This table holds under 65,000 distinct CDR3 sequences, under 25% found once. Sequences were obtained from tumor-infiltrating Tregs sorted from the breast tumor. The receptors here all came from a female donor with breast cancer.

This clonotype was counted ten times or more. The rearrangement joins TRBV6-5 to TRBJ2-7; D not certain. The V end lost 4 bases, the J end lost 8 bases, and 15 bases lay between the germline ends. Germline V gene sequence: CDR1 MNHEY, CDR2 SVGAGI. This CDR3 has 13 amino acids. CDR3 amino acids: CASSLRVNQKQYF. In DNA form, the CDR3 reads TGTGCCAGCAGTTTAAGGGTTAATCAGAAGCAGTACTTC.

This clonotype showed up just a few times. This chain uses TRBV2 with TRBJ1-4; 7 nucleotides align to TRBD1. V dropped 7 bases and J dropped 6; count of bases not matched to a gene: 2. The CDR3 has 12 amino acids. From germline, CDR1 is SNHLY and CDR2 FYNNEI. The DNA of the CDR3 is TGTGCCAGCAAGGGGGCTTATGAAAAACTGTTTTTT. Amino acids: CASKGAYEKLFF.

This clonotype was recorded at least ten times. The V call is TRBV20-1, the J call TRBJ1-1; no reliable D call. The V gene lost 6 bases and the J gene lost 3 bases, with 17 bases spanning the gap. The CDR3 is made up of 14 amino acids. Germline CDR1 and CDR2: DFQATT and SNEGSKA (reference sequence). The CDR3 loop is CSAAPDGTYTEAFF. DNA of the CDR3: TGCAGTGCGGCCCCGGACGGAACTTACACTGAAGCTTTCTTT.

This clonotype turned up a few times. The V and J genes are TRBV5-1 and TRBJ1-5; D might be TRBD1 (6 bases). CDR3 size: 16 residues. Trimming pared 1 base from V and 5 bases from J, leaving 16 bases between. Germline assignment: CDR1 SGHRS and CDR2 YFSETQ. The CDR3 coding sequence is TGCGCCAGCAGCTTGTCGTCTGGACAGCACTATCAGCCCCAGCATTTT. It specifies CASSLSSGQHYQPQHF. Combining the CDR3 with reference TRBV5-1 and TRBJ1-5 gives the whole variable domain KAGVTQTPRYLIKTRGQQVTLSCSPISGHRSVSWYQQTPGQGLQFLFEYFSETQRNKGNFPGRFSGRQFSNSRSEMNVSTLELGDSALYLCASSLSSGQHYQPQHFGDGTRLSIL.

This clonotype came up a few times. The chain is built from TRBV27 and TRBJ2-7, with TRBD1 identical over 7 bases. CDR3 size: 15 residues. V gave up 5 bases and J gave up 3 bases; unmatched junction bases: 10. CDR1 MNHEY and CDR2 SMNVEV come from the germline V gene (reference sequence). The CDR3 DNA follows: TGTGCCAGCAGTCAAATGGGGGCAGGGGGCTACGAGCAGTACTTC. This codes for CASSQMGAGGYEQYF.